The subject of this entry is one T cell receptor beta chain. The target antigen is unknown. The sample belongs to a study of T cell responses to AZD1222 COVID-19 vaccine. Data came from immunoSEQ multiplex PCR; TCRdb stores just in-frame clones and leaves some out. In the table there are about 150,000 clones, roughly 92% of which are singletons. The study's findings and limits: Of spike-specific TCRs, nearly half reportedly target regions left unmutated in variants. It should be noted that donors were predominantly white British and more often female, and clonal diversity was possibly underestimated. Spike-specific TCR breadth and depth grew following two AZD1222 doses.

Germline CDR1 reads SSHAT; CDR2 reads FNYEAQ (reference sequence). V trimming: 3 bases; J trimming: 10 bases; junction bases outside the gene matches: 5. The CDR3 has 15 amino acids. The receptor was isolated from an adult who received the AZD1222 COVID-19 vaccine. The specimen comprised peripheral blood, sampled 28 days after the second AZD1222 dose. The chain joins TRBV7-7 to TRBJ2-1; TRBD2 matches at 14 bases. The CDR3 sequence is CASSLTSGRAGEQFF. The CDR3, as DNA: TGTGCCAGCAGCTTGACTAGCGGGAGGGCCGGGGAGCAGTTCTTC.